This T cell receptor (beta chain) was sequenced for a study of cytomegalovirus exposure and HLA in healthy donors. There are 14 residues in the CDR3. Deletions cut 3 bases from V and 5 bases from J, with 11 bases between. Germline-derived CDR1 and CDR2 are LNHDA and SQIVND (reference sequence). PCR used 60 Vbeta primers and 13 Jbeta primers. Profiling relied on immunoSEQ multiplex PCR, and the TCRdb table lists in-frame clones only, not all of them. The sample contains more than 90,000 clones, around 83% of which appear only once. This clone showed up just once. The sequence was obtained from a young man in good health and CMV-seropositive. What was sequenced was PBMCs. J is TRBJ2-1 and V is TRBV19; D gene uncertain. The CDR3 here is CASSIIVAHNEQFF. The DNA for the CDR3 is TGTGCCAGTAGTATCATCGTTGCGCACAATGAGCAGTTCTTC.